The next 7 T cell receptor beta chains were all read from a single sample in a study of CD8 T cells in Susac syndrome. A quantity of about 0.45 to 1 ug RNA underwent reverse transcription using random hexamers. TCRdb reprocessed the immunoSEQ multiplex PCR reads with MiXCR, giving one entry per CDR3 protein. This table holds roughly 200,000 distinct CDR3 sequences, 90% to 95% found once. Input material: CD4+ T cells from PBMCs. The receptors originated from a human donor with Susac syndrome.

This clonotype was detected once. This chain joins TRBV12-3 or TRBV12-4 and TRBJ2-7; tentative D call: TRBD1 (6 bases). This CDR3 region has 13 residues. The germline V and J ends were trimmed by 4 bases and 2 bases, with 9 bases remaining between them. The CDR3 region has the DNA TGTGCCAGCAGTTGGACAGCGCCCTACGAGCAGTACTTC. It specifies CASSWTAPYEQYF.

In regard to this clonotype: Its ends do not fully match the called genes, so a read error is possible. The J gene is TRBJ2-1, the V gene TRBV11-2; D uncertain. The CDR3 has 11 amino acids. The V gene's germline CDR1 is SGHAT and CDR2 FQNNGV. CDR3 region: CASSRYKEQFF. CDR3 nucleotide sequence: TGTGCCAGCAGCCGATACAAGGAGCAGTTCTTC.

V usage is TRBV29-1 and J usage is TRBJ2-3; 7 positions agree with TRBD2. The CDR3 is 16 residues long. V was pared by 0 bases and J by 3 bases, with 9 bases of the junction left unmatched. Germline lookup yields CDR1 SQVTM and CDR2 ANQGSEA. The CDR3 reads CSVEDPRTRATDTQYF. The CDR3 DNA is TGCAGCGTTGAAGATCCTAGGACTAGAGCTACAGATACGCAGTATTTT.

The chain uses TRBV30 and TRBJ2-2, with 9 positions matching TRBD1. CDR1 and CDR2 (germline): GTSNPN, SVGIG (reference sequence). Trimming at V came to 3 bases and at J to 3 bases, leaving 17 bases not matched to a gene. CDR3 length equals 19 residues. The CDR3 spells CAWRDSGQGKGFYTGELFF. In DNA form, the CDR3 reads TGTGCCTGGAGGGATAGCGGACAGGGGAAAGGGTTTTACACCGGGGAGCTGTTTTTT.

The chain links TRBV12-3 or TRBV12-4 to TRBJ2-1; D gene uncertain. The CDR3 loop spans 13 amino acids. The ends were cut back, 2 bases at V and 6 bases at J, with 8 bases in the middle. The CDR3 coding sequence is TGTGCCAGCAGTTTAAGATGGGGCAATGAGCAGTTCTTC. Its translation is CASSLRWGNEQFF.

As regards this clonotype: Relative to the germline gene, one junction end is altered; a read error may explain this. This chain joins TRBV6-5 and TRBJ2-7, with no clear D. In germline, CDR1 is MNHEY, CDR2 SVGAGI. The CDR3 is 10 amino acids. CDR3 in amino acids: CASIHGVQHF. CDR3 nucleotides: TGTGCCAGCATCCATGGGGTTCAACACTTC.

The V and J genes are TRBV4-3 and TRBJ2-6, with 10 positions matching TRBD2. There are 20 residues in the CDR3. CDR1 is LGHNA and CDR2 is YSLEER in the germline V gene. J lost 0 bases, V lost 0 bases, and 8 bases had no gene match. CDR3 sequence (DNA): TGCGCCAGCAGCCAAGATCCCCTAGCGGGAGTTTTCTCTGGGGCCAACGTCCTGACTTTC. Encoded protein: CASSQDPLAGVFSGANVLTF.